Following are 32 T cell receptor beta chains from one sample sequenced in a study of blood T cell repertoires in COVID-19. The assay was immunoSEQ multiplex PCR, and TCRdb's table has in-frame clones only and misses some. This table has approximately 290,000 clones, around 89% appearing once. Sample: peripheral blood. These receptors originate from a young man with acute or convalescent COVID-19.

This clone has a single count. The CDR3, as DNA: TGCAGCGCTCAGGGTTTCGGTAATCAGCCCCAGCATTTT. It specifies CSAQGFGNQPQHF. The chain combines TRBV29-1 with TRBJ1-5; possibly TRBD1 for D (5 bases). Germline values: CDR1 SQVTM, CDR2 ANQGSEA. The CDR3 consists of 13 residues. Trimming removed 7 bases from V and 4 bases from J, with 14 bases in between.

This clone has just one count. The chain has TRBV6-5 and TRBJ2-3, with 7 bases fitting TRBD2. After removal of 4 bases from V and 2 bases from J, the junction contained 0 bases not matched to a gene. Germline loops: CDR1 MNHEY, CDR2 SVGAGI. CDR3 length: 13 amino acids. In nucleotides, the CDR3 is TGTGCCAGCAGTTGGGACTACACAGATACGCAGTATTTT. This gives the protein CASSWDYTDTQYF.

The chain is built from TRBV27 and TRBJ1-2; 9 bases line up with TRBD1. Unmatched junction bases numbered 9, after V lost 2 bases and J lost 2 bases. Per the germline V gene, CDR1 is MNHEY and CDR2 is SMNVEV (reference sequence). The CDR3 consists of 17 residues. Here the CDR3 DNA reads TGTGCCAGCAGTTTAGCGGGGACCGGGACAGGGAACTATGGCTACACCTTC. Protein sequence: CASSLAGTGTGNYGYTF.

Note on this clone: At the DNA level, this CDR3 is encoded by other sequences in the same sample as well. The chain has TRBV28 and TRBJ2-6; D uncertain. This CDR3 contains 13 residues. Germline-derived CDR1 and CDR2 are MDHEN and SYDVKM. V was shortened by 6 bases and J by 0 bases, with 3 bases between the two germline ends. The CDR3 DNA follows: TGTGCCAGCAGATACTCTGGGGCCAACGTCCTGACTTTC. It codes for CASRYSGANVLTF.

This chain links TRBV6-2 or TRBV6-3 with TRBJ2-1; tentative D call: TRBD1 (7 bases). CDR1 and CDR2 (germline): MNHEY, SVGEGT. V was shortened by 5 bases and J by 12 bases, with 14 bases between the two germline ends. The CDR3 sequence is 12 residues long. The CDR3, as DNA: TGTGCCAGCAGTCCGGACAGGAGGGGGCAGTTCTTC. Translation gives CASSPDRRGQFF.

The chain carries TRBV5-6 and TRBJ2-7; 9 nucleotides align to TRBD1. V dropped 4 bases and J dropped 7; count of bases not matched to a gene: 6. CDR3 length equals 13 residues. CDR1 is SGHDT, CDR2 YYEEEE, per germline. CDR3 coding DNA: TGTGCCAGCAGCCGACCACAGGGGGCTGAGCAGTACTTC. Residues: CASSRPQGAEQYF.

V gene TRBV6-5 combines with J gene TRBJ2-2; TRBD2 might be the D (6 bases). The V end lost 8 bases, the J end lost 5 bases, and 9 bases lay between the germline ends. CDR3 length: 12 amino acids. CDR1 is MNHEY, CDR2 SVGAGI, per germline. CDR3 in DNA: TGTGCCAGCCTGGGGAGGACCGGGGAGCTGTTTTTT. Its protein is CASLGRTGELFF.

The chain joins TRBV16 to TRBJ2-6, with D tentatively TRBD2 (6 bases). Germline CDR1 KGHSY, CDR2 FQNENV. V lost 4 bases, J lost 2 bases, and 9 bases lay in between. This CDR3 is built from 15 residues. The chain's CDR3 is CASSLTSTGANVLTF. Here the CDR3 DNA reads TGTGCCAGCAGCCTAACTAGCACTGGGGCCAACGTCCTGACTTTC. The whole variable domain, remainder taken from reference TRBV16 and TRBJ2-6, is GEEVAQTPKHLVRGEGQKAKLYCAPIKGHSYVFWYQQVLKNEFKFLISFQNENVFDETGMPKERFSAKCLPNSPCSLEIQATKLEDSAVYFCASSLTSTGANVLTFGAGSRLTVL.

The chain combines TRBV5-1 with TRBJ2-5; TRBD1 might be the D (6 bases). Germline V gene data show CDR1 as SGHRS and CDR2 as YFSETQ. V dropped 4 bases and J dropped 2 bases, with 12 bases sitting between them. There are 14 residues in the CDR3. The CDR3 DNA follows: TGCGCCAGCAGCGTGTTTCAGGGGCAAGAGACCCAGTACTTC. Amino acids: CASSVFQGQETQYF.

J is TRBJ1-6 and V is TRBV9; TRBD1 is a possible D gene (5 bases). Germline-derived CDR1 and CDR2 are SGDLS and YYNGEE. The CDR3 length is 15 residues. V was trimmed by 0 bases and J by 9 bases, leaving 13 bases between them. Here the CDR3 DNA reads TGTGCCAGCAGCGTAGAAGGGGTTTTGGGTTCACCCCTCCACTTT. This codes for CASSVEGVLGSPLHF.

The J gene is TRBJ2-5, the V gene TRBV12-3 or TRBV12-4; no clear D gene. V dropped 1 base and J dropped 3 bases, with 6 bases sitting between them. This CDR3 comprises 13 residues. CDR3 DNA sequence: TGTGCCAGCAGTTTAGGAGCGAAAGAGACCCAGTACTTC. This sequence encodes CASSLGAKETQYF.

The CDR3 coding sequence is TGTGCCAGCAGCTCCGACACCTTGGACAGGAAGAACACTGAAGCTTTCTTT. It is translated as CASSSDTLDRKNTEAFF. The chain couples TRBV11-3 to TRBJ1-1; the match to TRBD1 covers 7 bases. The CDR3 runs 17 residues. Germline V CDR1 and CDR2: SGHNT, YENEEA. V was clipped by 4 bases and J by 1 base; unmatched bases: 12.

The CDR3 loop reads CAFRQGGLEQFF. The CDR3 DNA sequence: TGTGCCTTCCGGCAAGGGGGCCTTGAGCAGTTCTTC. The chain combines TRBV5-4 with TRBJ2-1; TRBD1 matches at 7 bases. This CDR3 spans 12 amino acids. In germline, CDR1 is SGHNT, CDR2 YYREEE (reference sequence). V trimming: 10 bases; J trimming: 9 bases; junction bases outside the gene matches: 10.

This chain links TRBV6-5 with TRBJ1-4; no definite D call. Trimming removed 0 bases at V and 2 bases at J, with 10 bases between. The CDR3 runs 16 residues. Per the germline V gene, CDR1 is MNHEY and CDR2 is SVGAGI. CDR3 region: CASSYSGVGTNEKLFF. The DNA of the CDR3 is TGTGCCAGCAGTTACTCCGGGGTCGGCACTAATGAAAAACTGTTTTTT.

The V gene is TRBV5-6, the J gene TRBJ1-1; D is unresolved. CDR1 SGHDT and CDR2 YYEEEE come from the germline V gene. V was clipped by 0 bases and J by 4 bases, with 10 bases between them. There are 14 residues in the CDR3. Here the CDR3 reads CASSLVEEGTEAFF. CDR3 coding DNA: TGTGCCAGCAGCTTGGTAGAGGAGGGCACTGAAGCTTTCTTT.

The chain combines TRBV28 with TRBJ1-4, with unresolved D. CDR1 is MDHEN and CDR2 is SYDVKM in the germline V gene. The CDR3 runs 11 residues. The V end was cut by 5 bases, the J end by 6 bases, with 4 bases between. CDR3 sequence: CASSTYEKLFF. In DNA form, the CDR3 reads TGTGCCAGCAGTACTTATGAAAAACTGTTTTTT.

The chain combines TRBV6-5 with TRBJ2-7, with D possibly being TRBD2 (7 bases). Germline CDR1 is MNHEY and CDR2 is SVGAGI. V was pared by 5 bases and J by 2 bases, with 13 bases between. The CDR3 consists of 14 residues. The chain's CDR3 is CASSSQGTTYEQYF. The CDR3 nucleotides are TGTGCCAGCAGTAGCCAGGGGACTACCTACGAGCAGTACTTC.

In this sample, this clone turned up a few times. The chain has TRBV6-5 and TRBJ1-2; no reliable D call. Germline CDR1 MNHEY, CDR2 SVGAGI. The CDR3 loop spans 11 amino acids. V was trimmed by 11 bases and J by 0 bases, leaving 7 bases between them. CDR3 nucleotides: TGTGCCGGCTCCACTAACTATGGCTACACCTTC. Protein sequence: CAGSTNYGYTF.

J is TRBJ2-7 and V is TRBV6-5; a weak D match, TRBD1 (5 bases). This CDR3 spans 15 amino acids. CDR1 and CDR2 from the germline V gene are MNHEY and SVGAGI. V dropped 6 bases and J dropped 3 bases, with 18 bases sitting between them. CDR3 nucleotides: TGTGCCAGCAGCCTCGGCCCGGGCAGGGTCTACGAGCAGTACTTC. It yields the protein CASSLGPGRVYEQYF.

The CDR3, as DNA: TGTGCCAGCAGTTTACAGGTCTGGGAGCAGTACTTC. This codes for CASSLQVWEQYF. The rearrangement links TRBV6-5 to TRBJ2-7; possibly TRBD1 for D (5 bases). This CDR3 is 12 amino acids long. Germline values: CDR1 MNHEY, CDR2 SVGAGI. Between the trimmed V and J ends, which lost 4 bases and 7 bases, there was a span of 11 bases.

In DNA, the CDR3 is TGTGCCAGCAGTCTCCAGGGGAGGGATGAAAAACTGTTTTTT. It yields the protein CASSLQGRDEKLFF. The chain uses TRBV6-6 and TRBJ1-4; D is perhaps TRBD1 (6 bases). V was cut by 5 bases and J by 6 bases, with 13 bases left in between. The CDR3 has 14 amino acids. From germline, CDR1 is MNHNY and CDR2 SVGAGI (reference sequence).

The chain couples TRBV27 to TRBJ2-7; D not resolved. With 2 bases removed from V and 2 bases from J, the gap between germline ends came to 7 bases. Germline V gives CDR1 MNHEY, CDR2 SMNVEV (reference sequence). The CDR3 length is 13 residues. CDR3 region: CASSLPGTYEQYF. CDR3 coding DNA: TGTGCCAGCAGTTTACCAGGAACCTACGAGCAGTACTTC.

The genes are TRBV28 and TRBJ2-5; maybe TRBD2 (5 bases). Trimming removed 6 bases at V and 5 bases at J, with 10 bases between. Germline-derived CDR1 and CDR2 are MDHEN and SYDVKM. There are 12 residues in the CDR3. The chain's CDR3 is CASSWTEETQYF. The CDR3 bases are TGTGCCAGCAGCTGGACTGAGGAGACCCAGTACTTC.

This rearrangement joins TRBV7-9 to TRBJ1-2; no firm D call. Germline V gene sequence: CDR1 SEHNR, CDR2 FQNEAQ (reference sequence). The V end lost 2 bases, the J end lost 4 bases, and 8 bases lay between the germline ends. CDR3 size: 13 residues. CDR3 amino acids: CASSLYSPYGYTF. For the CDR3, the DNA is TGTGCCAGCAGCTTATACAGCCCCTATGGCTACACCTTC.

V gene TRBV5-1 combines with J gene TRBJ2-5, with TRBD2 identical over 16 bases. CDR1 is SGHRS, CDR2 YFSETQ, per germline. The J segment lost 4 bases and the V segment lost 7 bases, leaving 4 bases of the junction unmatched. The CDR3 spans 15 residues. Written as DNA, the CDR3 is TGCGCCAGCGGGACTAGCGGGGGGGCCGGAGAGACCCAGTACTTC. It specifies CASGTSGGAGETQYF.

The chain has TRBV6-5 and TRBJ2-5; TRBD2 matches 12 bases. The germline CDR1 and CDR2 sequences are MNHEY and SVGAGI. V shed 6 bases, J shed 4 bases, and the junction held 3 bases outside the gene matches. This CDR3 has 14 residues. The CDR3 protein is CASRASGGGETQYF. The CDR3 region has the DNA TGTGCCAGCAGGGCTAGCGGGGGGGGAGAGACCCAGTACTTC.

V is TRBV7-6 and J is TRBJ2-7; D might be TRBD2 (6 bases). This CDR3 has 16 residues. V dropped 5 bases and J dropped 5 bases, with 22 bases sitting between them. Germline CDR1 SGHVS, CDR2 FNYEAQ. The CDR3 DNA follows: TGTGCCAGCAGCCCCTGGGGGGTAGCGGCGGACCACGAGCAGTACTTC. As protein: CASSPWGVAADHEQYF.

This clone has more than one count but fewer than ten. The rearrangement joins TRBV9 to TRBJ2-1; 11 bases match TRBD2. The CDR3 length is 18 residues. Germline values: CDR1 SGDLS, CDR2 YYNGEE. Germline trimming cut 0 bases from V and 0 bases from J; bases unmatched to any gene: 5. The CDR3 sequence: CASSVVASGGLSYNEQFF. CDR3 coding DNA: TGTGCCAGCAGCGTAGTGGCTAGCGGGGGGCTCTCCTACAATGAGCAGTTCTTC. Full variable domain (missing parts from reference TRBV9 and TRBJ2-1): DSGVTQTPKHLITATGQRVTLRCSPRSGDLSVYWYQQSLDQGLQFLIQYYNGEERAKGNILERFSAQQFPDLHSELNLSSLELGDSALYFCASSVVASGGLSYNEQFFGPGTRLTVL.

This chain connects TRBV27 to TRBJ1-2; D is uncertain. The CDR3 totals 15 residues. Trimming took 5 bases from V and 4 from J, leaving 17 bases between them. The germline V gene has CDR1 MNHEY and CDR2 SMNVEV (reference sequence). CDR3 coding DNA: TGTGCCAGCAGTCCTAGAGAGATAGGCATCTATGGCTACACCTTC. This encodes CASSPREIGIYGYTF.

The chain links TRBV19 to TRBJ2-1; perhaps TRBD2 as D (6 bases). The V gene lost 3 bases and the J gene lost 0 bases, with 9 bases spanning the gap. The CDR3 has 15 residues. Per germline, CDR1 LNHDA and CDR2 SQIVND (reference sequence). The CDR3 region has the DNA TGTGCCAGTAGTATTATGGGGGGCTCCTACAATGAGCAGTTCTTC. Amino acid sequence: CASSIMGGSYNEQFF.

The chain joins TRBV3-1 (or the pseudogene TRBV3-2) to TRBJ2-7; 8 bases line up with TRBD2. CDR3 size: 15 residues. V lost 3 bases, J lost 7 bases, and 11 bases stayed unmatched. Germline V CDR1 and CDR2: LGHDT, YNNKEL (reference sequence). In nucleotides, the CDR3 is TGTGCCAGCAGCCAGGACGGGGCGGGAGGTGGTGAGCAGTACTTC. Protein: CASSQDGAGGGEQYF.

The chain combines TRBV18 with TRBJ2-7; D is perhaps TRBD1 (6 bases). The CDR3 totals 16 residues. The germline V and J ends were trimmed by 0 bases and 5 bases, with 17 bases remaining between them. Germline CDR1 KGHSH, CDR2 LQKENI. CDR3 region: CASSPPSLQQGHEQYF. The CDR3 DNA reads as TGTGCCAGCTCACCACCGTCATTGCAACAGGGTCACGAGCAGTACTTC.